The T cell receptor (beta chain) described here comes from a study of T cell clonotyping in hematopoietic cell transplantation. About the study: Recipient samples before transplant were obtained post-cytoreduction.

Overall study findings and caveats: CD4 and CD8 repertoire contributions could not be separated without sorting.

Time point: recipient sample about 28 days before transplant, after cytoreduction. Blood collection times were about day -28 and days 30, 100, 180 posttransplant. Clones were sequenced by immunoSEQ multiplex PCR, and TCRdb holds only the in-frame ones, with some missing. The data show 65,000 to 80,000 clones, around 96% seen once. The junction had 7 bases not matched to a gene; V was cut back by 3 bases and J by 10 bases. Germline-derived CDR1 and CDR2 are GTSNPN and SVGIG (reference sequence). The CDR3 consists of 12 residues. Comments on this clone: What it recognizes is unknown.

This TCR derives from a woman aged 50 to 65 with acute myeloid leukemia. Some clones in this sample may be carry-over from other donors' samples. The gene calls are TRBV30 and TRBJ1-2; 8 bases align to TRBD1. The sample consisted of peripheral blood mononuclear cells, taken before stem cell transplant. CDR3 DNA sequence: TGTGCCTGGAGCGGGACAGGCTTTCTCTACACCTTC. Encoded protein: CAWSGTGFLYTF.